These 9 T cell receptor beta chains came from one sample sequenced in a study of blood T cell repertoires in COVID-19. Profiling relied on immunoSEQ multiplex PCR, and the TCRdb table lists in-frame clones only, not all of them. Found here are fewer than 400,000 clones, 85% to 90% of them singletons; the top ten hold around 9.3%. The specimen was PBMCs or T cells enriched from blood (not recorded which). These TCRs come from a woman in her forties or fifties who had recovered from COVID-19.

V is TRBV11-2 and J is TRBJ2-3; D is unresolved. This CDR3 comprises 14 residues. Per germline, CDR1 SGHAT and CDR2 FQNNGV. The V end lost 1 base, the J end lost 3 bases, and 8 bases lay between the germline ends. The CDR3 sequence: CASSLGSRTDTQYF. The CDR3 nucleotides are TGTGCCAGCAGCTTAGGGTCTCGGACAGATACGCAGTATTTT.

This clone has just one count. This chain joins TRBV7-2 and TRBJ2-3; D remains ambiguous. CDR1 is SGHTA, CDR2 FQGNSA, per germline. The CDR3 is 13 residues long. V shed 4 bases and J shed 4 bases, with 9 bases lying between them. The CDR3 loop is CASSYPVADTQYF. CDR3 bases: TGTGCCAGCAGCTATCCGGTGGCAGATACGCAGTATTTT.

CDR3 in amino acids: CASSVRDRRTNEKLFF. The CDR3 DNA follows: TGTGCCAGCAGCGTTCGGGACAGGAGAACTAATGAAAAACTGTTTTTT. V and J are TRBV13 and TRBJ1-4; TRBD1 agrees at 8 bases. The CDR3 length is 16 residues. The germline gives CDR1 PRHDT, CDR2 FYEKMQ (reference sequence). Trimming took 5 bases from V and 1 from J; bases not matched to a gene: 6.

This rearrangement joins TRBV12-5 to TRBJ1-6; 10 bases align to TRBD1. Per the germline V gene, CDR1 is LGHNT and CDR2 is FRNRAP. This CDR3 is 13 amino acids long. Trimming at V came to 6 bases and at J to 13 bases, leaving 6 bases not matched to a gene. The CDR3 DNA sequence: TGTGCTAGTGGCGACAGGGGGCGCGGGCCCCTCCACTTT. This gives the protein CASGDRGRGPLHF.

This clone was detected only a few times. The chain links TRBV6-5 to TRBJ1-1; no firm D call. The germline gives CDR1 MNHEY, CDR2 SVGAGI. With 5 bases removed from V and 0 bases from J, the gap between germline ends came to 10 bases. The CDR3 sequence is 14 residues long. The CDR3 reads CASSITSMNTEAFF. CDR3 nucleotides: TGTGCCAGCAGTATTACAAGTATGAACACTGAAGCTTTCTTT.

V gene TRBV5-1 combines with J gene TRBJ1-3, with 9 nucleotides matching TRBD1. J lost 1 base, V lost 4 bases, and 3 bases had no gene match. This CDR3 has 15 residues. Germline V gene data show CDR1 as SGHRS and CDR2 as YFSETQ. This chain's CDR3 is CASSPGTGSGNTIYF. The CDR3 region has the DNA TGCGCCAGCAGCCCCGGGACAGGGTCTGGAAACACCATATATTTT.

Comment on this clone: Other DNA sequences within the sample encode an identical CDR3. V gene TRBV3-1 (or the pseudogene TRBV3-2) combines with J gene TRBJ1-5, with no clear D. Trimming took 1 base from V and 0 from J, leaving 4 bases between them. CDR1 and CDR2 from the germline V gene are LGHDT and YNNKEL (reference sequence). The CDR3 covers 14 residues. The CDR3 sequence is CASSQASSNQPQHF. The CDR3, as DNA: TGTGCCAGCAGCCAAGCTTCTAGCAATCAGCCCCAGCATTTT.

This clone was seen more than once but under ten times. The V call is TRBV2, the J call TRBJ2-2; 7 bases are shared with TRBD2. This CDR3 is 15 amino acids long. V lost 6 bases to trimming and J lost 0 bases; unmatched junction nucleotides: 4. The germline CDR1 and CDR2 sequences are SNHLY and FYNNEI. The CDR3 DNA is TGTGCCAGCAGGACGGCGGGAGCGAACACCGGGGAGCTGTTTTTT. The encoded protein is CASRTAGANTGELFF.

In this sample, this clone turned up once. The J gene is TRBJ1-1, the V gene TRBV11-2, with D unclear. Germline CDR1 is SGHAT and CDR2 is FQNNGV. This CDR3 has 13 amino acids. Trimming left V 0 bases short and J 8 bases short, with 10 bases between. The CDR3 loop reads CASSLDRGEEAFF. The CDR3 DNA sequence: TGTGCCAGCAGCTTAGATCGGGGAGAAGAAGCTTTCTTT.